Listed below are T cell receptor beta chains from one sample, sequenced in a study of shared clonotypes between healthy human individuals. Libraries were prepared by immunoSEQ multiplex PCR; TCRdb keeps only in-frame clonotypes and omits some of them. The sample has about 2.1 million clones; about 92% are singletons. What was sequenced was naive CD8+ T cells from PBMCs. The receptors originated from a man aged 18 to 30 in good health. Some clones in this sample may be carry-over from other donors' samples. Both conserved end residues are part of each CDR3. D genes are given only for firm matches. Size values are once, few and many counts, or a class for expanded clones, and some rows have none.

abundance	v_gene	j_gene	d_gene	CDR3nt	CDR3aa
.	TRBV5-6	TRBJ1-1	.	TGTGCCAGCAGCTTGGGGGCAGGGGCCAACACTGAAGCTTTCTTT	CASSLGAGANTEAFF
.	TRBV9	TRBJ2-5	TRBD2	TGTGCCAGCAGCTTTTCGGGGAGGGAAGAGACCCAGTACTTC	CASSFSGREETQYF
.	TRBV5-4	TRBJ1-1	TRBD1	TGTGCCAGCAGCCCCAGGACAGGGGGCGCGTTTACTGAAGCTTTCTTT	CASSPRTGGAFTEAFF
.	TRBV4-2	TRBJ1-3	.	TGTGCCAGCAGCCAAGATGGCAGTATGAGCTCTGGAAACACCATATATTTT	CASSQDGSMSSGNTIYF
.	TRBV9	TRBJ1-1	.	TGTGCCAGCAGCCCAGACATTCTGAACACTGAAGCTTTCTTT	CASSPDILNTEAFF
.	TRBV4-1	TRBJ2-1	TRBD2	TGCGCCAGCAGCCATCTTAGAGCGGGAGGGAGACACAATGAGCAGTTCTTC	CASSHLRAGGRHNEQFF
.	TRBV5-6	TRBJ2-7	TRBD1	TGTGCCAGCAGCTCGGGACAGGGGATAGGGGAGCAGTACTTC	CASSSGQGIGEQYF
few	TRBV7-9	TRBJ1-1	.	TGTGCCAGCAGCTTAGGGGGCCAAGAAGCTTTCTTT	CASSLGGQEAFF
.	TRBV9	TRBJ2-1	TRBD2	TGTGCCAGCAGCGTAGGAAGCGGGAGGGCGGGTGAGCAGTTCTTC	CASSVGSGRAGEQFF
.	TRBV11-2	TRBJ2-3	.	TGTGCCAGCAGCTTGTACACAGGAGATACGCAGTATTTT	CASSLYTGDTQYF
.	TRBV7-2	TRBJ2-1	.	TGTGCCAGCAGCCGTCTGGCATGGGAGCAGTTCTTC	CASSRLAWEQFF
.	TRBV27	TRBJ1-1	TRBD1	TGTGCCAGCAGCCCCGGGACAGGGAGGACTGAAGCTTTCTTT	CASSPGTGRTEAFF
few	TRBV7-9	TRBJ1-1	.	TGTGCCAGCAGCTTTCCGTCTCTACTCTCTTTCTTT	CASSFPSLLSFF
.	TRBV9	TRBJ2-5	.	TGTGCCAGCAGCGTAGAGGGAGGAAGAGAGACCCAGTACTTC	CASSVEGGRETQYF
.	TRBV9	TRBJ2-3	.	TGTGCCAGCAGCTCTCGTTCTGCCGTAGGGACGGGGAGAACAGATACGCAGTATTTT	CASSSRSAVGTGRTDTQYF
.	TRBV7-9	TRBJ2-2	.	TGTGCCAGCAGAGGCGGGGAGCTGTTTTTT	CASRGGELFF
.	TRBV4-2	TRBJ1-3	TRBD1	TGTGCCAGCAGCCGGACAGGGGGTAGGGGGAACTCTGGAAACACCATATATTTT	CASSRTGGRGNSGNTIYF
.	TRBV5-1	TRBJ2-1	.	TGCGCCAGCAGCCCCCCTCTTGACGATGAGCAGTTCTTC	CASSPPLDDEQFF